This TCR beta chain was sequenced for a study of cytomegalovirus exposure and HLA in healthy donors. Study-wide results and limits: A later analysis showed HLA-associated TCR beta chains outstripping equally common others in clonal expansion. A later analysis linked roughly 17,000 TCR beta sequences to HLA alleles at 0.05 false discovery rate. The availability of immune exposure information extended only to CMV serostatus. Based on reports, TCR beta sequences accurately predicted HLA-A and HLA-B alleles for most subjects.

Germline V gene lookup returns CDR1 GTSNPN and CDR2 SVGIG (reference sequence). This CDR3 is built from 14 residues. V dropped 0 bases and J dropped 8 bases, with 14 bases sitting between them. Primers included in the PCR were 60 Vbeta and 13 Jbeta primers. Clones were sequenced by immunoSEQ multiplex PCR, and TCRdb holds only the in-frame ones, with some missing. The sample yields around 130,000 clones, approximately 80% seen once. Concerning this clone: Its antigen remains unknown.

The rearrangement uses TRBV30 and TRBJ2-4; TRBD1 might be the D (6 bases). Sequencing used PBMCs. The source is a man between 18 and 35 years old in good health and CMV-seronegative. The DNA of the CDR3 is TGTGCCTGGAGTGTACAGGGAATTGATGACATTCAGTACTTC. It yields the protein CAWSVQGIDDIQYF.